This TCR beta chain stems from a study of T cell responses to AZD1222 COVID-19 vaccine. Study-wide results and caveats: Spike as a whole was targeted by vaccine-associated CD4 TCRs, dominant at 160-218 and 743-854. Among those given AZD1222, only five or six were seropositive at baseline. Most donors were white British, females outnumbered males, and clonal diversity was possibly underestimated. Repertoire sampling occurred only after the peak T cell response.

Germline V CDR1 and CDR2: LNHDA, SQIVND (reference sequence). The V end was cut by 7 bases, the J end by 7 bases, with 23 bases between. The CDR3 has 16 residues. With regard to this clone: Its target is not known.

Profiling relied on immunoSEQ multiplex PCR, and the TCRdb table lists in-frame clones only, not all of them. The sample has over 150,000 clones, approximately 92% seen once; the top ten hold about 1%. The clonotype originates from an adult who received the MenACWY meningococcal vaccine as a control. The J gene is TRBJ1-5, the V gene TRBV19, with D possibly TRBD1 on 6 matching bases. The sample here was peripheral blood, taken 28 days after the second dose of the MenACWY control vaccine. The CDR3 DNA reads as TGTGCCAGTACCCCCACAGGGCTCCTGTCGGTCCAGCCCCAGCATTTT. Translating it yields CASTPTGLLSVQPQHF.